One T cell receptor beta chain is described in this entry. CDR1 is SGHAT and CDR2 is FQNNGV in the germline V gene. With V trimmed by 1 base and J by 6 bases, 5 bases remained unmatched. The CDR3 sequence is 15 residues long. The record originates from a study of blood T cell repertoires in COVID-19. Background on the study: T cells, B-cell-depleted T cells, or PBMCs provided the cDNA or gDNA that served as material.

Source study methods: Amplification of reference gene primers was used by the study to estimate nucleated cell counts. Method: immunoSEQ multiplex PCR; TCRdb's copy keeps in-frame clones and lacks some. D and trimming come from the DNA, and the V and J calls and clone size come from that table. Among tens of thousands of clones listed, roughly 76% were seen once. The sample consisted of peripheral blood. The chain employs TRBV11-2 and TRBJ2-2, with 7 bases identical to TRBD2. This receptor was obtained from a woman older than 75 with active or convalescent COVID-19. This chain's CDR3 is CASSLVGLVAGELFF. CDR3 nucleotide sequence: TGTGCCAGCAGCTTAGTCGGACTAGTGGCCGGGGAGCTGTTTTTT.